This record covers a single T cell receptor (beta chain). Its cognate antigen is unknown. CDR3 size: 12 residues. CDR1 and CDR2 (germline): SQVTM, ANQGSEA. The sample originates from a study of cytomegalovirus exposure and HLA in healthy donors. Study-wide findings and caveats: Sequencing depth roughly uniform across donors was assumed in presence/absence analyses.

The primer mix had 60 Vbeta and 13 Jbeta primers. Data came from immunoSEQ multiplex PCR; TCRdb stores just in-frame clones and leaves some out. The table records some 110,000 clones, over 60% of them present only once. The chain combines TRBV29-1 with TRBJ2-1; D is possibly TRBD1 (6 bases). The sequencing input was PBMCs. The origin of this receptor is a man aged 25 to 40 in good health and CMV-seropositive. CDR3 DNA sequence: TGCAGTGTCAGGGGAGTCTACAATGAGCAGTTCTTC. Protein product: CSVRGVYNEQFF.